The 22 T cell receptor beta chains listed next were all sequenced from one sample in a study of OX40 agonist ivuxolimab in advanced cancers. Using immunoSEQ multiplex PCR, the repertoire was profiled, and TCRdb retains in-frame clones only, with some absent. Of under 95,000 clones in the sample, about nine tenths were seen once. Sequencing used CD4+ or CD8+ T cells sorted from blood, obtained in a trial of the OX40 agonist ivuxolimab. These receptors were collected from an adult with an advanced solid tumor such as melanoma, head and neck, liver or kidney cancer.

The CDR3 nucleotides read TGTGCCAGTAGTATTCAGGGGGCGGGCACCGGGGAGCTGTTTTTT. Protein sequence: CASSIQGAGTGELFF. The chain couples TRBV19 to TRBJ2-2; 8 positions agree with TRBD1. Germline CDR1 and CDR2: LNHDA and SQIVND (reference sequence). V lost 3 bases, J lost 4 bases, and 4 bases stayed unmatched. The CDR3 is 15 amino acids.

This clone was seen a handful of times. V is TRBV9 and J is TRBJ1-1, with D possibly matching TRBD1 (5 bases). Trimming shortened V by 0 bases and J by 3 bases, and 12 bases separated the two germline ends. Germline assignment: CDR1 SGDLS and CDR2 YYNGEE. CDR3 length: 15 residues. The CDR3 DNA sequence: TGTGCCAGCAGCGTAGGGGTAGTGGGGGACACTGAAGCTTTCTTT. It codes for CASSVGVVGDTEAFF.

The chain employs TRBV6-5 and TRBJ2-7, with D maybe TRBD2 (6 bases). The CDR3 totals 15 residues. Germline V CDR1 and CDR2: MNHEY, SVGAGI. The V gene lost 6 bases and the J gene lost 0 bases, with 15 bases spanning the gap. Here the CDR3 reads CASRSPGTGSYEQYF. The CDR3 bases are TGTGCCAGCAGAAGCCCCGGGACTGGCTCCTACGAGCAGTACTTC.

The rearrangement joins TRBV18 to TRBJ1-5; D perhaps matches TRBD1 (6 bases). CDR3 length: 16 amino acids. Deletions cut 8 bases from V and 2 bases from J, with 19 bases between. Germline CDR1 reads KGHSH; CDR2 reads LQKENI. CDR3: CASATGGAGGNQPQHF. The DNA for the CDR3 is TGTGCCAGCGCAACCGGGGGGGCGGGGGGCAATCAGCCCCAGCATTTT.

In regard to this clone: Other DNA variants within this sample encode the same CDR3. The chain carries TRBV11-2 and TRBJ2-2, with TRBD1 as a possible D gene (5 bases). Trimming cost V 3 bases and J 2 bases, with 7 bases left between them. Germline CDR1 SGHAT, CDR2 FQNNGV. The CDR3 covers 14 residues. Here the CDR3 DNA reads TGTGCCAGCAGCTTCAGGGCCAACACCGGGGAGCTGTTTTTT. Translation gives CASSFRANTGELFF.

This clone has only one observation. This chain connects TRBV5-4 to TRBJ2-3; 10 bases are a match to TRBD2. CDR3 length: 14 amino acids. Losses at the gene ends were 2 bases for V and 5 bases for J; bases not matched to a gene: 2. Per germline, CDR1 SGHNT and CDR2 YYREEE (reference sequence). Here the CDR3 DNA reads TGTGCCAGCAGCTTAGCGGGAGGGGGAGATACGCAGTATTTT. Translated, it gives CASSLAGGGDTQYF.

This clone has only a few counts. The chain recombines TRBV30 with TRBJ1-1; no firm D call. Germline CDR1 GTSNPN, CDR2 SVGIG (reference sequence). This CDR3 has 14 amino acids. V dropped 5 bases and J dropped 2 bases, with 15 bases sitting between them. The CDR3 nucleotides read TGTGCCTGGGGTAATGGCGGCTACAACACTGAAGCTTTCTTT. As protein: CAWGNGGYNTEAFF. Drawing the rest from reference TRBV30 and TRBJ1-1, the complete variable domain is SQTIHQWPATLVQPVGSPLSLECTVEGTSNPNLYWYRQAAGRGLQLLFYSVGIGQISSEVPQNLSASRPQDRQFILSSKKLLLSDSGFYLCAWGNGGYNTEAFFGQGTRLTVV.

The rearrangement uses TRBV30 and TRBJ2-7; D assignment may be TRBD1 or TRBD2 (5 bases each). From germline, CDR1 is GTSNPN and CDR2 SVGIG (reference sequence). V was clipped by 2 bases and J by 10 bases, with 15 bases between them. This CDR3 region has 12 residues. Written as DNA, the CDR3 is TGTGCCTGGAGTTTTTCAAGGGACGGACAGTACTTC. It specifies CAWSFSRDGQYF. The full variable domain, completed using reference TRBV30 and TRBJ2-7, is SQTIHQWPATLVQPVGSPLSLECTVEGTSNPNLYWYRQAAGRGLQLLFYSVGIGQISSEVPQNLSASRPQDRQFILSSKKLLLSDSGFYLCAWSFSRDGQYFGPGTRLTVT.

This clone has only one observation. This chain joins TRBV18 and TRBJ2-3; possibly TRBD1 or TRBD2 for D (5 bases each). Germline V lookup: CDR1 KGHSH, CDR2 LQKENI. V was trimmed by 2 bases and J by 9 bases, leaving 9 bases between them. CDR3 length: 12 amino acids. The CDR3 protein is CASSPERGTQYF. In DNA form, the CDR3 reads TGTGCCAGCTCACCAGAGAGGGGAACGCAGTATTTT.

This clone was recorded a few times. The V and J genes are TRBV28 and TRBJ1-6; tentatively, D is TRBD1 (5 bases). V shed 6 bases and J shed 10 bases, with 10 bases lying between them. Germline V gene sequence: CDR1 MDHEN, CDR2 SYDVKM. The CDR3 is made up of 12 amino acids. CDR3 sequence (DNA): TGTGCCAGCAGGAACGGGGACTCACCCCTCCACTTT. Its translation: CASRNGDSPLHF.

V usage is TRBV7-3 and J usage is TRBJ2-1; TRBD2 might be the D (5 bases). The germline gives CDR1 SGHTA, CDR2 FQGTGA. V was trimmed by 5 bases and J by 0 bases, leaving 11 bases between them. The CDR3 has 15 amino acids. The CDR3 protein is CASSPSRASYNEQFF. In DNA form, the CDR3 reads TGTGCCAGCAGCCCCTCGCGGGCCTCCTACAATGAGCAGTTCTTC. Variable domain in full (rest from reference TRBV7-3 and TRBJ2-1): GAGVSQTPSNKVTEKGKYVELRCDPISGHTALYWYRQSLGQGPEFLIYFQGTGAADDSGLPNDRFFAVRPEGSVSTLKIQRTERGDSAVYLCASSPSRASYNEQFFGPGTRLTVL.

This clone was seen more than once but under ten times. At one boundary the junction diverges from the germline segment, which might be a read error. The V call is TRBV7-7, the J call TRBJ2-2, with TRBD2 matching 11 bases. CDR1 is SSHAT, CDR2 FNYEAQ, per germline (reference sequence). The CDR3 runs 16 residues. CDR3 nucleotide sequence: TGTGCTAGCAGCGATAGCGGGGGGGCGAGGACCGGGGAGCTGTTTTTT. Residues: CASSDSGGARTGELFF.

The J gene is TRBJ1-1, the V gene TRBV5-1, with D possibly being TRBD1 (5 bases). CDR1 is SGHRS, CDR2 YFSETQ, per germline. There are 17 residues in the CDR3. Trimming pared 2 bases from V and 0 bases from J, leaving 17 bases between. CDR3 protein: CASSFPNSTGLNTEAFF. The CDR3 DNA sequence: TGCGCCAGCAGCTTCCCCAATTCCACAGGACTGAACACTGAAGCTTTCTTT. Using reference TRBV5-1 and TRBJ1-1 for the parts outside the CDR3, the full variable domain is KAGVTQTPRYLIKTRGQQVTLSCSPISGHRSVSWYQQTPGQGLQFLFEYFSETQRNKGNFPGRFSGRQFSNSRSEMNVSTLELGDSALYLCASSFPNSTGLNTEAFFGQGTRLTVV.

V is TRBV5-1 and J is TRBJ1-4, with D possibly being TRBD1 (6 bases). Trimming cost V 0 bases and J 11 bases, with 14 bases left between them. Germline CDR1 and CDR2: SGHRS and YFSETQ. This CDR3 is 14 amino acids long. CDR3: CASSLEGGFGKLFF. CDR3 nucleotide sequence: TGCGCCAGCAGCTTGGAAGGGGGGTTTGGGAAACTGTTTTTT. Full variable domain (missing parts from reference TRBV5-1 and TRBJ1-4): KAGVTQTPRYLIKTRGQQVTLSCSPISGHRSVSWYQQTPGQGLQFLFEYFSETQRNKGNFPGRFSGRQFSNSRSEMNVSTLELGDSALYLCASSLEGGFGKLFFGSGTQLSVL.

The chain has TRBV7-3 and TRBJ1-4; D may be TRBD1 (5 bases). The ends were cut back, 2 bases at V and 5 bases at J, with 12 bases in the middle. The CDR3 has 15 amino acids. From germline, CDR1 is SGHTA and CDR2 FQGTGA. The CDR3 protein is CASSLGGTRNEKLFF. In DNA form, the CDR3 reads TGTGCCAGCAGCTTAGGTGGGACTAGGAATGAAAAACTGTTTTTT. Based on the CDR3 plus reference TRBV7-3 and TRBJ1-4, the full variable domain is GAGVSQTPSNKVTEKGKYVELRCDPISGHTALYWYRQSLGQGPEFLIYFQGTGAADDSGLPNDRFFAVRPEGSVSTLKIQRTERGDSAVYLCASSLGGTRNEKLFFGSGTQLSVL.

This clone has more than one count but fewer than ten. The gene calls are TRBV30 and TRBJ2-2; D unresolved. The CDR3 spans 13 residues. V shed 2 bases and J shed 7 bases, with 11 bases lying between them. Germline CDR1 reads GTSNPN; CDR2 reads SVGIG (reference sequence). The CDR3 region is CAWSRALGGELFF. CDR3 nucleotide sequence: TGTGCCTGGAGTCGGGCCTTGGGCGGGGAGCTGTTTTTT.

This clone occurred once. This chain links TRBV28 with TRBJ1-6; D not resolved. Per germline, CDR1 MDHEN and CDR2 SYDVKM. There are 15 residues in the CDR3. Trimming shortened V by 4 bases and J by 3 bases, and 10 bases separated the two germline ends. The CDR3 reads CASSSPHGYNSPLHF. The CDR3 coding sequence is TGTGCCAGCAGTTCACCCCACGGCTATAATTCACCCCTCCACTTT. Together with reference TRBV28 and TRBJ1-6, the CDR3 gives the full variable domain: DVKVTQSSRYLVKRTGEKVFLECVQDMDHENMFWYRQDPGLGLRLIYFSYDVKMKEKGDIPEGYSVSREKKERFSLILESASTNQTSMYLCASSSPHGYNSPLHFGNGTRLTVT.

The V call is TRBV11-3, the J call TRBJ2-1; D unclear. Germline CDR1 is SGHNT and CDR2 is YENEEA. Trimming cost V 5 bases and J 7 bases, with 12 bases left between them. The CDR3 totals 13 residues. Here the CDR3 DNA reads TGTGCCAGCAGCCGATCTTCCTCAAATGAGCAGTTCTTC. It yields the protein CASSRSSSNEQFF.

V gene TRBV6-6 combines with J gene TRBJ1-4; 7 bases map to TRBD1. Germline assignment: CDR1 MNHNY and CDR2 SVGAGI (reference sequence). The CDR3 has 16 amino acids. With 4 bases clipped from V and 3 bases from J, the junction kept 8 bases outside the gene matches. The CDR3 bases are TGTGCCAGCAGTTCGACAGGGTGGGAGGCTAATGAAAAACTGTTTTTT. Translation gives CASSSTGWEANEKLFF.

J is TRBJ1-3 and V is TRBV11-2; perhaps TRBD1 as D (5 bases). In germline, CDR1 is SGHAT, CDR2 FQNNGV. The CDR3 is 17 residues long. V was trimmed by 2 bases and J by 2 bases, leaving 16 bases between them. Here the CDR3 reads CASSLPPRVGTGNTIYF. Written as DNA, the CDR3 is TGTGCCAGCAGCTTACCCCCCAGGGTCGGAACTGGAAACACCATATATTTT.

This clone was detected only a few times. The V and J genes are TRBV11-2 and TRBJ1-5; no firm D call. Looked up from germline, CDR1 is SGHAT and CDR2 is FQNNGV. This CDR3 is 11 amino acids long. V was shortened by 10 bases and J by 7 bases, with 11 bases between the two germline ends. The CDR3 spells CATPRRQPQHF. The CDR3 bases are TGTGCCACCCCGAGACGCCAGCCCCAGCATTTT.

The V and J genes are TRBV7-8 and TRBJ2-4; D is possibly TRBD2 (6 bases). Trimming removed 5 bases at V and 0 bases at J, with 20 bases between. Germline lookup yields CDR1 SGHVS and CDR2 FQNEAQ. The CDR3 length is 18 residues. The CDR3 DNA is TGTGCCAGCAGCGCAGCTCCCGGGATGGGACTAGCCAAAAACATTCAGTACTTC. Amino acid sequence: CASSAAPGMGLAKNIQYF.